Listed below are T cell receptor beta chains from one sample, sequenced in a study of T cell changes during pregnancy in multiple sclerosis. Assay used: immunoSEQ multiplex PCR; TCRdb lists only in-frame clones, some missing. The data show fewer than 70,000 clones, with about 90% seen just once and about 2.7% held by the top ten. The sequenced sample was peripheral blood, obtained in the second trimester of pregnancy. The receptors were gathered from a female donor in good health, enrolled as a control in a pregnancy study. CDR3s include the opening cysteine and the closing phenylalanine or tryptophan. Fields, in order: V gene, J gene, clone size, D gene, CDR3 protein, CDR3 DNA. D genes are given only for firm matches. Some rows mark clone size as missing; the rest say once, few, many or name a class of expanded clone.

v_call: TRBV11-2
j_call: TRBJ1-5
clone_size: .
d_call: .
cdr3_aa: CASSQSQGSQPQHF
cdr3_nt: TGTGCCAGCAGCCAATCCCAGGGGTCCCAGCCCCAGCATTTT

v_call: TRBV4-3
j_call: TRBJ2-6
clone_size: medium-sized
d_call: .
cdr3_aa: CASSQDGQGRSGANVLTF
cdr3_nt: TGCGCCAGCAGCCAAGATGGGCAGGGCCGCTCTGGGGCCAACGTCCTGACTTTC

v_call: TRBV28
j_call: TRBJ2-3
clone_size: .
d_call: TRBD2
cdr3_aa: CASSFSAGVDTQYF
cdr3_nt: TGTGCCAGCAGTTTCTCAGCGGGAGTAGATACGCAGTATTTT

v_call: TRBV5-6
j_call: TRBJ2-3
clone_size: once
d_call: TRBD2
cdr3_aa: CASSLRTSGGADTQYF
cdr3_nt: TGTGCCAGCAGCCTGCGGACTAGCGGGGGGGCAGATACGCAGTATTTT

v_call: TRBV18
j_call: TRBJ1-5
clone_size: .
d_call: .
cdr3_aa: CASSRGSNGNQPQHF
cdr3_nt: TGTGCCAGCTCACGGGGCAGTAATGGCAATCAGCCCCAGCATTTT

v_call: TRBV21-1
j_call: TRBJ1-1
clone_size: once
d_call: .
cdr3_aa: CASTRWRCPLIRGTEAFF
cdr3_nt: TGTGCCAGCACCCGTTGGCGCTGCCCCTTGATTCGGGGCACTGAAGCTTTCTTT

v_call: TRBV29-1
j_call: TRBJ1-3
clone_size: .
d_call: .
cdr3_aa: CSVGLANTIYF
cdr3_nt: TGCAGCGTTGGGCTGGCAAACACCATATATTTT

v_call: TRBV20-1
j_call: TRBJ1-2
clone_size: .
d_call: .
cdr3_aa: CSATAGSGYTF
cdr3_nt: TGCAGTGCTACTGCAGGGTCGGGCTACACCTTC

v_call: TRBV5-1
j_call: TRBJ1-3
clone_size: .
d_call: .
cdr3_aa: CASSYRPLEQGQNTIYF
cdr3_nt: TGCGCCAGCAGCTATAGGCCCTTGGAACAGGGACAAAACACCATATATTTT

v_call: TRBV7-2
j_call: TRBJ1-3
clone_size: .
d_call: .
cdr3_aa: CASSLQGTPGNTIYF
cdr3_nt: TGTGCCAGCAGCTTACAGGGGACCCCTGGAAACACCATATATTTT

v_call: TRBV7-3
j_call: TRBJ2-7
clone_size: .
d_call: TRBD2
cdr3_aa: CASSLSDLAGLAGPNSYEQYF
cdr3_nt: TGTGCCAGCAGCTTAAGTGATTTGGCCGGACTAGCGGGACCTAATTCCTACGAGCAGTACTTC

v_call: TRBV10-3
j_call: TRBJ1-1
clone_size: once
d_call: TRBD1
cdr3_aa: CAISSIPGQINTEAFF
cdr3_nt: TGTGCCATCAGCTCAATTCCGGGACAGATAAACACTGAAGCTTTCTTT

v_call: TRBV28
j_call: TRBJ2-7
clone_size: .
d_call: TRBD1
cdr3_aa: CASSAGQWWGQGSYEQYF
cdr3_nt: TGTGCCAGCAGTGCCGGCCAATGGTGGGGACAGGGATCTTACGAGCAGTACTTC

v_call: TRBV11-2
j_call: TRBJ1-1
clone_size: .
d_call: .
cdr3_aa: CASSLGLRGTEAFF
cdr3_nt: TGTGCCAGCAGCTTGGGCCTCAGGGGAACTGAAGCTTTCTTT

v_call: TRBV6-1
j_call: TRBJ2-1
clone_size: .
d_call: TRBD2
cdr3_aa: CASREAGGPWEQFF
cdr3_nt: TGTGCCAGCAGAGAAGCGGGGGGGCCCTGGGAGCAGTTCTTC

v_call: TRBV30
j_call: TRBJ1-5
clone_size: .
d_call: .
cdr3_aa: CAWSVVQGNQPQHF
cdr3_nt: TGTGCCTGGAGTGTGGTACAGGGTAATCAGCCCCAGCATTTT

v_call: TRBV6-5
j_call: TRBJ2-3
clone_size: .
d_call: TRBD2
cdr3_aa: CASSYGAGGSPYTQYF
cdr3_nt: TGTGCCAGCAGTTACGGGGCGGGAGGGTCTCCTTATACGCAGTATTTT

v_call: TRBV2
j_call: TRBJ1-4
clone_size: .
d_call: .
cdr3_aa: CASSWGPNEKLFF
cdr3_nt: TGTGCCAGCAGTTGGGGGCCTAATGAAAAACTGTTTTTT

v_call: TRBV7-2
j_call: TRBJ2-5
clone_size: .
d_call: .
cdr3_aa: CASSLAGLQETQYF
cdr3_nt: TGTGCCAGCAGCTTAGCCGGACTCCAAGAGACCCAGTACTTC

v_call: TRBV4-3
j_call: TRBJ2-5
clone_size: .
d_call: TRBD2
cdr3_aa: CASSQGLAGETQYF
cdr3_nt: TGCGCCAGCAGCCAAGGACTAGCGGGAGAGACCCAGTACTTC

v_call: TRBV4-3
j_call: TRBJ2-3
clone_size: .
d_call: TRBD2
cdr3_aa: CASSPRGLAGVKSKNTQYF
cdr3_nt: TGCGCCAGCAGCCCAAGGGGACTAGCGGGAGTCAAGTCAAAGAATACGCAGTATTTT

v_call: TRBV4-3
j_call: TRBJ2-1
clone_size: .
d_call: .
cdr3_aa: CASSQDPPSDEQFF
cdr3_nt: TGCGCCAGCAGCCAAGACCCCCCTTCCGATGAGCAGTTCTTC

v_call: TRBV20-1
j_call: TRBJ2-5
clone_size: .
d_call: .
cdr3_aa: CSAIQETQYF
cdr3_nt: TGCAGTGCTATTCAGGAGACCCAGTACTTC

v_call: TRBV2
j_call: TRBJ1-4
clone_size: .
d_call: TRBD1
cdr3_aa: CASGIEGASNEKLFF
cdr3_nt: TGTGCCAGCGGCATCGAGGGGGCGTCTAATGAAAAACTGTTTTTT

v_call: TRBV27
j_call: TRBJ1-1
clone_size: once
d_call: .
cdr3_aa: CASRVTGGDRSGTEAFF
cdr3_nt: TGTGCCAGCAGAGTAACGGGGGGCGATCGTTCGGGCACTGAAGCTTTCTTT

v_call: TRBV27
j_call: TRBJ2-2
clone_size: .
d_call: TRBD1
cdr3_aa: CASRRDRDDTGELFF
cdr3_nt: TGTGCCAGCAGAAGGGACAGGGATGACACCGGGGAGCTGTTTTTT

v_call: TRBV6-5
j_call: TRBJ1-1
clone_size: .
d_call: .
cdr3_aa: CASSQMRQNTEAFF
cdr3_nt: TGTGCCAGCAGCCAGATGAGGCAGAACACTGAAGCTTTCTTT

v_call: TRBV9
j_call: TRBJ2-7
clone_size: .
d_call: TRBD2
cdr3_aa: CASSVEAGGPTYEQYF
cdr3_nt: TGTGCCAGCAGCGTAGAGGCGGGGGGACCTACCTACGAGCAGTACTTC